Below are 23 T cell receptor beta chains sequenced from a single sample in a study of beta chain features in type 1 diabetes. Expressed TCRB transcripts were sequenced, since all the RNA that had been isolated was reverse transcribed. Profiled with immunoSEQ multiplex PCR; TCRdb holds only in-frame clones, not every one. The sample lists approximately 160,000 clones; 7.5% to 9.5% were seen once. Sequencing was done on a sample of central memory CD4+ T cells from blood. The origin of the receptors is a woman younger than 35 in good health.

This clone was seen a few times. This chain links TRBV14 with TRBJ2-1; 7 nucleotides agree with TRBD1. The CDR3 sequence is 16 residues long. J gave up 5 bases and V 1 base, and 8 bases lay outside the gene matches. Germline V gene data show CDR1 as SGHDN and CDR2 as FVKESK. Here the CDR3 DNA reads TGTGCCAGCAGCCAAGGGGCAGGGGGTCTGAACAATGAGCAGTTCTTC. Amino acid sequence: CASSQGAGGLNNEQFF.

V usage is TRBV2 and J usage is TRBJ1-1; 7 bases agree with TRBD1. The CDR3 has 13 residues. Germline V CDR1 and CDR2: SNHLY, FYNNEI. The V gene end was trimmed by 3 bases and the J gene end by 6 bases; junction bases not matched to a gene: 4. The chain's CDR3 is CASSEGQRSEAFF. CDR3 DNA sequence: TGTGCCAGCAGTGAGGGACAGCGCTCTGAAGCTTTCTTT.

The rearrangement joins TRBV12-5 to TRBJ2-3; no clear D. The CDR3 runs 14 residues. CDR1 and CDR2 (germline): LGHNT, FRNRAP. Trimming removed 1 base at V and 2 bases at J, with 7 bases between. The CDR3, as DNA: TGTGCTAGTGGTTTGGACTCTCCCACAGATACGCAGTATTTT. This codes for CASGLDSPTDTQYF.

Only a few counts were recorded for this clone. The CDR3 region is CASSVTGGTNEQFF. CDR3 nucleotides: TGTGCCAGCAGCGTGACGGGGGGCACGAATGAGCAGTTCTTC. The chain has TRBV2 and TRBJ2-1, with D maybe TRBD2 (7 bases). The V gene lost 6 bases and the J gene lost 7 bases, with 16 bases spanning the gap. CDR1 SNHLY and CDR2 FYNNEI come from the germline V gene. This CDR3 is 14 amino acids long.

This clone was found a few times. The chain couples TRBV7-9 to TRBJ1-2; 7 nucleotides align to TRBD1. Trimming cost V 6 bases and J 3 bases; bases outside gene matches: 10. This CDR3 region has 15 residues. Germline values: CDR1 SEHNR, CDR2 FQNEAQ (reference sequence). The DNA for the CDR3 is TGTGCCAGCAGTCGCGTCACCAGGGGGGACTATGGCTACACCTTC. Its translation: CASSRVTRGDYGYTF. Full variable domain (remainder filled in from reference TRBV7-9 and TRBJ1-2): DTGVSQNPRHKITKRGQNVTFRCDPISEHNRLYWYRQTLGQGPEFLTYFQNEAQLEKSRLLSDRFSAERPKGSFSTLEIQRTEQGDSAMYLCASSRVTRGDYGYTFGSGTRLTVV.

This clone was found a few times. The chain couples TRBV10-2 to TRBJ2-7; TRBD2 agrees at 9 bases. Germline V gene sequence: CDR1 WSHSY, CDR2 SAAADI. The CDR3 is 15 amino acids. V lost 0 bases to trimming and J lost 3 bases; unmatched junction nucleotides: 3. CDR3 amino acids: CASSESPSGIYEQYF. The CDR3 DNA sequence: TGCGCCAGCAGTGAGTCGCCTAGCGGGATCTACGAGCAGTACTTC.

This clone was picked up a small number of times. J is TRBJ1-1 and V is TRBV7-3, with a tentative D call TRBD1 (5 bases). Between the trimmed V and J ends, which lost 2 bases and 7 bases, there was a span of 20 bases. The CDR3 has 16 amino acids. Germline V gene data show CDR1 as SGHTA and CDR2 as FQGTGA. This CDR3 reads CASSLQSPVVGGEAFF. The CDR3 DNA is TGTGCCAGCAGCTTACAATCCCCGGTAGTGGGGGGTGAAGCTTTCTTT.

The CDR3 protein is CASSRTGRGNQPQHF. CDR3 nucleotides: TGTGCCAGCAGTCGGACAGGGAGGGGCAATCAGCCCCAGCATTTT. The genes are TRBV2 and TRBJ1-5; 8 nucleotides align to TRBD1. CDR3 length: 15 residues. Looked up from germline, CDR1 is SNHLY and CDR2 is FYNNEI. J lost 2 bases, V lost 5 bases, and 5 bases had no gene match. The entire variable domain, with the rest obtained from reference TRBV2 and TRBJ1-5, is as follows: EPEVTQTPSHQVTQMGQEVILRCVPISNHLYFYWYRQILGQKVEFLVSFYNNEISEKSEIFDDQFSVERPDGSNFTLKIRSTKLEDSAMYFCASSRTGRGNQPQHFGDGTRLSIL.

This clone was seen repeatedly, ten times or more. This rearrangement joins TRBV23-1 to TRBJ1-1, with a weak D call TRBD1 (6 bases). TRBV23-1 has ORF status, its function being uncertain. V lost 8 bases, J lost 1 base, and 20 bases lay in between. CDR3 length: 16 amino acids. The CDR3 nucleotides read TGCGCCAGCGGTAAAGGGGGTCGGAAAACGAACACTGAAGCTTTCTTT. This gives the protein CASGKGGRKTNTEAFF.

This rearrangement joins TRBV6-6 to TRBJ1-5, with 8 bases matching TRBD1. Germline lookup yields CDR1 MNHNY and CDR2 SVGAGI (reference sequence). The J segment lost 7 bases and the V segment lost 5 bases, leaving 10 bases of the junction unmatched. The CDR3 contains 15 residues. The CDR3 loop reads CASSPDTGGGQPQHF. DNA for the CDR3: TGTGCCAGCAGTCCGGACACAGGGGGTGGACAGCCCCAGCATTTT.

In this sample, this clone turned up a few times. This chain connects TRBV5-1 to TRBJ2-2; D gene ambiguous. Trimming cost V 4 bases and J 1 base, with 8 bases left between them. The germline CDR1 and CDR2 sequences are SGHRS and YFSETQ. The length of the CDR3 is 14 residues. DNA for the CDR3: TGCGCCAGCAGCGTAGAAGAGAACACCGGGGAGCTGTTTTTT. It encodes CASSVEENTGELFF. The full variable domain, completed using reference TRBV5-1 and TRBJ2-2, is KAGVTQTPRYLIKTRGQQVTLSCSPISGHRSVSWYQQTPGQGLQFLFEYFSETQRNKGNFPGRFSGRQFSNSRSEMNVSTLELGDSALYLCASSVEENTGELFFGEGSRLTVL.

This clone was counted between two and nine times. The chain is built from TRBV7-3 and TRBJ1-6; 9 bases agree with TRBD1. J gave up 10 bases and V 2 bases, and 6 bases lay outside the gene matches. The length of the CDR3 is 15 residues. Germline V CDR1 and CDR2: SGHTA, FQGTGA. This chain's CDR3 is CASSLLGQGSSPLHF. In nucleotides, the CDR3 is TGTGCCAGCAGCTTATTGGGACAGGGATCATCACCCCTCCACTTT.

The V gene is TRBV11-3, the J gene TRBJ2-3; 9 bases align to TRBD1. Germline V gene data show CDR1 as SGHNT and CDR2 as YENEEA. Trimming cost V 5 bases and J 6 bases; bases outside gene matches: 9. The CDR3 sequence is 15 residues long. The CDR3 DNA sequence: TGTGCCAGCAGCCTCTCGACAGGGGGGGTGGATACGCAGTATTTT. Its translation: CASSLSTGGVDTQYF.

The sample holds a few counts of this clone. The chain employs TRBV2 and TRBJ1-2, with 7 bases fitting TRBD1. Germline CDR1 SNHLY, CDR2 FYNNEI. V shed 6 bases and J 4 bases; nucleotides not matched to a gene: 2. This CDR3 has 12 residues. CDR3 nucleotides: TGTGCCAGCAGGAGGGACAGCTATGGCTACACCTTC. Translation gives CASRRDSYGYTF.

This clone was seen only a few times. The DNA of the CDR3 is TGTGCCAGCAGTGTGAACGGCGGCCAAGAGACCCAGTACTTC. Translated, it gives CASSVNGGQETQYF. The gene calls are TRBV2 and TRBJ2-5; no firm D call. This CDR3 is 14 amino acids long. Germline V gene lookup returns CDR1 SNHLY and CDR2 FYNNEI. The V end was cut by 4 bases, the J end by 1 base, with 10 bases between.

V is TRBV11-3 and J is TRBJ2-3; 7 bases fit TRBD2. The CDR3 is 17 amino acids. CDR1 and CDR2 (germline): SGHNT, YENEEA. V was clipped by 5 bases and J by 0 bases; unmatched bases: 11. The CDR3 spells CASSPSFSGLSTDTQYF. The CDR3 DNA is TGTGCCAGCAGCCCTAGTTTTAGCGGGCTTAGCACAGATACGCAGTATTTT.

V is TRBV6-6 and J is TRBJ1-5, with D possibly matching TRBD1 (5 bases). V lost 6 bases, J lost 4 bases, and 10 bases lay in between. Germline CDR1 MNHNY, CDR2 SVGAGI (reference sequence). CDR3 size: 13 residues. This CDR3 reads CASRAGGNQPQHF. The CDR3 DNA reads TGTGCCAGCAGGGCCGGGGGGAATCAGCCCCAGCATTTT.

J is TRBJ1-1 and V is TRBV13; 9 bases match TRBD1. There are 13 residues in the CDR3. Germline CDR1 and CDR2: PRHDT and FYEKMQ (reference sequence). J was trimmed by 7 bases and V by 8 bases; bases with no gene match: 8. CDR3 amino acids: CASLPGTGNEAFF. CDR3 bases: TGTGCCAGCTTACCCGGGACAGGGAATGAAGCTTTCTTT.

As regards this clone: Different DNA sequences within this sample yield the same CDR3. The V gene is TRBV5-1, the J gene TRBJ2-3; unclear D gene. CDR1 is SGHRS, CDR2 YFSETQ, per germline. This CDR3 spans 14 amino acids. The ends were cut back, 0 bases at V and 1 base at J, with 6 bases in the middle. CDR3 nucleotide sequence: TGCGCCAGCAGCTTGGACTCTCGCACAGATACGCAGTATTTT. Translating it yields CASSLDSRTDTQYF.

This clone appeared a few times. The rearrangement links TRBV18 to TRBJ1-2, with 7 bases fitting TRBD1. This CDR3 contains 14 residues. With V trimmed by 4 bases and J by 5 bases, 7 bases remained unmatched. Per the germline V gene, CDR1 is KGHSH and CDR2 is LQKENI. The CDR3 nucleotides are TGTGCCAGCTCACTGCGGGACAGTTCATATGGCTACACCTTC. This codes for CASSLRDSSYGYTF.

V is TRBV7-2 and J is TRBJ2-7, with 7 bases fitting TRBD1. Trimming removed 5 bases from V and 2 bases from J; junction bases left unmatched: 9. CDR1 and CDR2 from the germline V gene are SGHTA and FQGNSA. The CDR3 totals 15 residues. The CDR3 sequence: CASSQPWTGTYEQYF. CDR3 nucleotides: TGTGCCAGCAGCCAACCCTGGACAGGTACCTACGAGCAGTACTTC. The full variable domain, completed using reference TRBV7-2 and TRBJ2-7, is GAGVSQSPSNKVTEKGKDVELRCDPISGHTALYWYRQSLGQGLEFLIYFQGNSAPDKSGLPSDRFSAERTGGSVSTLTIQRTQQEDSAVYLCASSQPWTGTYEQYFGPGTRLTVT.

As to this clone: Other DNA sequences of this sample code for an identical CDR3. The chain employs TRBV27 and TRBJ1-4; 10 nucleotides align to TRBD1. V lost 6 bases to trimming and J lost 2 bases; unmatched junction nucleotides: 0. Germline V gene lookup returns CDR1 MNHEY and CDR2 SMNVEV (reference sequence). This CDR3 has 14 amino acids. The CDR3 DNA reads TGTGCCAGCAGGGGACAGGGGACTAATGAAAAACTGTTTTTT. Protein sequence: CASRGQGTNEKLFF.

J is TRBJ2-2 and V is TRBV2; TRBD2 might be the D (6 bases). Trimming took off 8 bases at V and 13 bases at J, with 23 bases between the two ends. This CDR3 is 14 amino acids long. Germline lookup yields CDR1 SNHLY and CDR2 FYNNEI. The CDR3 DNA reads TGTGCCAGCCACTGGGAAGCGGGCCGGGGTCGGCTGTTTTTT. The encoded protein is CASHWEAGRGRLFF.